Given below is one T cell receptor beta chain in context. The entry originates in a study of blood T cell repertoires in COVID-19. On the study more broadly: From the United States, Italy and Spain came samples of acute and convalescent COVID-19. In each case, the material was cDNA or gDNA derived from T cells, B-cell-depleted T cells, or PBMCs.

Assay: immunoSEQ multiplex PCR; the TCRdb copy retains only in-frame clones and omits some. The table lists under 65,000 clones, around 81% of them singletons, with roughly 5.5% in the top ten. V was shortened by 5 bases and J by 5 bases, with 15 bases between the two germline ends. There are 14 residues in the CDR3. CDR1 is SEHNR and CDR2 is FQNEAQ in the germline V gene (reference sequence). This receptor was taken from a woman aged 55-70 years with acute or convalescent COVID-19. Sequenced material: peripheral blood. The chain combines TRBV7-9 with TRBJ1-2, with D unresolved. The chain's CDR3 is CASSRRSNGYGYTF. In DNA form, the CDR3 reads TGTGCCAGCAGCCGCAGGTCCAATGGGTATGGCTACACCTTC.